The next 6 T cell receptor beta chains were all read from a single sample in a study of T cell clonotyping in hematopoietic cell transplantation. TCRdb's table, derived via immunoSEQ multiplex PCR, lists solely in-frame clones and lacks some. This sample has about 36,000 clones, with roughly 88% found just once. The material sequenced was peripheral blood mononuclear cells. The receptor source for this set is a woman between 35 and 50 years old in good health. Some clones in this sample may be carry-over from other donors' samples.

The chain uses TRBV27 and TRBJ1-5; 7 bases line up with TRBD1. This CDR3 is 16 amino acids long. Germline V lookup: CDR1 MNHEY, CDR2 SMNVEV (reference sequence). The trim removed 6 bases at V and 7 bases at J, leaving 15 bases unmatched. The CDR3 reads CASSPGQGGFGQPQHF. Here the CDR3 DNA reads TGTGCCAGCAGCCCGGGGCAGGGGGGTTTCGGACAGCCCCAGCATTTT.

The rearrangement joins TRBV7-8 to TRBJ1-3; D gene uncertain. Germline-derived CDR1 and CDR2 are SGHVS and FQNEAQ. The CDR3 consists of 15 residues. The germline V and J ends were trimmed by 5 bases and 0 bases, with 11 bases remaining between them. CDR3 in DNA: TGTGCCAGCAGCCTGAGTTCTGTCTCTGGAAACACCATATATTTT. Protein sequence: CASSLSSVSGNTIYF.

The rearrangement uses TRBV20-1 and TRBJ1-1; the D is unclear. CDR1 and CDR2 from the germline V gene are DFQATT and SNEGSKA (reference sequence). The CDR3 is 11 amino acids. With 4 bases removed from V and 6 bases from J, the gap between germline ends came to 9 bases. CDR3 nucleotides: TGCAGTGCTACCCGAAGCGCTGAAGCTTTCTTT. It encodes CSATRSAEAFF.

This chain uses TRBV5-1 with TRBJ2-1; TRBD2 aligns across 11 bases. Trimming removed 0 bases from V and 7 bases from J; junction bases left unmatched: 3. Germline V gene sequence: CDR1 SGHRS, CDR2 YFSETQ. This CDR3 comprises 15 residues. The CDR3 sequence is CASSLVAGGFNEQFF. The CDR3 DNA follows: TGCGCCAGCAGCTTGGTAGCGGGAGGGTTTAATGAGCAGTTCTTC.

The chain is built from TRBV29-1 and TRBJ2-7; 11 positions agree with TRBD2. J was trimmed by 3 bases and V by 6 bases; bases with no gene match: 10. The CDR3 length is 15 residues. Per germline, CDR1 SQVTM and CDR2 ANQGSEA. The DNA for the CDR3 is TGCAGCGTGAGAACCGCGGGACTAGCGGACTACGAGCAGTACTTC. Protein: CSVRTAGLADYEQYF.

The chain is built from TRBV19 and TRBJ2-2; the match to TRBD1 covers 7 bases. The CDR3 totals 16 residues. Germline CDR1 and CDR2: LNHDA and SQIVND (reference sequence). J was trimmed by 0 bases and V by 5 bases; bases with no gene match: 6. The CDR3 DNA sequence: TGTGCCAGTAGTGTAAGACAGGGCGCGAACACCGGGGAGCTGTTTTTT. Its translation: CASSVRQGANTGELFF.